What follows are 12 T cell receptor beta chains derived from one specimen sequenced in a study of T cell changes during pregnancy in multiple sclerosis. Repertoires were generated with immunoSEQ multiplex PCR, while TCRdb's copy carries only in-frame clones and drops some. The table records some 20,000 clones, 88% of them present only once. The starting material was CD4+ T cells from peripheral blood mononuclear cells, obtained in the first trimester of pregnancy. The receptor set was obtained from a female donor in good health, enrolled as a control in a pregnancy study.

The chain uses TRBV4-2 and TRBJ2-7; 8 positions agree with TRBD2. The CDR3 sequence is 18 residues long. The J segment lost 1 base and the V segment lost 1 base, leaving 12 bases of the junction unmatched. Germline V gene data show CDR1 as LGHNA and CDR2 as YNFKEQ. In DNA form, the CDR3 reads TGTGCCAGCAGCCAAGTTTTAAGTCTAGCGGGTACGTCCTACGAGCAGTACTTC. It is translated as CASSQVLSLAGTSYEQYF.

V is TRBV5-6 and J is TRBJ2-7; 9 positions match TRBD1. V shed 2 bases and J 4 bases; nucleotides not matched to a gene: 7. This CDR3 region has 15 residues. Per germline, CDR1 SGHDT and CDR2 YYEEEE. CDR3 DNA sequence: TGTGCCAGCAGCTTTGGAACAGGGGGCTATTACGAGCAGTACTTC. Its translation: CASSFGTGGYYEQYF.

The J gene is TRBJ1-2, the V gene TRBV2; 8 bases map to TRBD1. Trimming at V came to 6 bases and at J to 14 bases, leaving 8 bases not matched to a gene. CDR1 SNHLY and CDR2 FYNNEI come from the germline V gene. This CDR3 is 11 amino acids long. CDR3 region: CASRPDRGWTF. Written as DNA, the CDR3 is TGTGCCAGCAGGCCCGACAGGGGTTGGACCTTC.

The J gene is TRBJ1-1, the V gene TRBV5-1; TRBD1 is a possible D gene (5 bases). The CDR3 spans 13 residues. Germline values: CDR1 SGHRS, CDR2 YFSETQ. V gave up 4 bases and J gave up 5 bases, with 12 bases separating them. The CDR3 spells CASSGGIGTEAFF. The CDR3 region has the DNA TGCGCCAGCAGCGGGGGGATCGGGACTGAAGCTTTCTTT.

The rearrangement uses TRBV4-3 and TRBJ1-1, with D perhaps TRBD1 (5 bases). V was pared by 0 bases and J by 8 bases, with 13 bases between. Germline V gives CDR1 LGHNA, CDR2 YSLEER. There are 14 residues in the CDR3. CDR3 nucleotide sequence: TGCGCCAGCAGCCAAGATAACAGCGGGGACGAAGCTTTCTTT. Protein: CASSQDNSGDEAFF.

The genes are TRBV5-6 and TRBJ1-2; D is perhaps TRBD1 (5 bases). V was pared by 4 bases and J by 8 bases, with 15 bases between. Germline V gene data show CDR1 as SGHDT and CDR2 as YYEEEE. This CDR3 has 13 amino acids. The CDR3 is CASSRGTRGGYTF. In DNA, the CDR3 is TGTGCCAGCAGCCGGGGGACCAGAGGAGGCTACACCTTC.

The V gene is TRBV9, the J gene TRBJ1-3; 7 positions agree with TRBD1. CDR3 length: 18 amino acids. In germline, CDR1 is SGDLS, CDR2 YYNGEE. V lost 4 bases to trimming and J lost 4 bases; unmatched junction nucleotides: 17. The CDR3 DNA is TGTGCCAGCAGCCCTTTTACAATGAGACAGGGATCCGGAAACACCATATATTTT. It codes for CASSPFTMRQGSGNTIYF.

The genes are TRBV30 and TRBJ1-5, with 7 positions matching TRBD1. Germline CDR1 is GTSNPN and CDR2 is SVGIG (reference sequence). This CDR3 is 15 amino acids long. The V and J ends lost 1 base and 0 bases, in that order; junction bases with no gene match: 3. The CDR3 region has the DNA TGTGCCTGGAGTGCGGGACAGACTAGCAATCAGCCCCAGCATTTT. Translation: CAWSAGQTSNQPQHF.

The chain is built from TRBV5-1 and TRBJ2-1, with TRBD2 identical over 9 bases. CDR3 size: 16 residues. Germline CDR1 is SGHRS and CDR2 is YFSETQ. Trimming at V came to 2 bases and at J to 7 bases, leaving 10 bases not matched to a gene. As DNA, the CDR3 is TGCGCCAGCAGCTTTCCCCAGCGGGAGGTAAAAAATGAGCAGTTCTTC. It yields the protein CASSFPQREVKNEQFF.

The chain employs TRBV5-1 and TRBJ1-2, with D possibly matching TRBD1 (5 bases). V was trimmed by 0 bases and J by 7 bases, leaving 10 bases between them. Looked up from germline, CDR1 is SGHRS and CDR2 is YFSETQ. CDR3 length: 13 amino acids. The chain's CDR3 is CASSLVGTSGYTF. The CDR3 DNA reads TGCGCCAGCAGCTTGGTGGGGACTTCTGGCTACACCTTC.

This clone has just one count. DNA for the CDR3: TGTGCCAGCAGCTTAGTCGGCAGCAGGGTGGGAGAGACCCAGTACTTC. Translation gives CASSLVGSRVGETQYF. The chain is built from TRBV7-9 and TRBJ2-5; D is perhaps TRBD1 (5 bases). CDR3 length: 16 amino acids. V shed 1 base and J shed 4 bases, with 16 bases lying between them. CDR1 and CDR2 (germline): SEHNR, FQNEAQ (reference sequence).

The chain couples TRBV11-2 to TRBJ1-6; 7 positions match TRBD1. The germline CDR1 and CDR2 sequences are SGHAT and FQNNGV. The CDR3 loop spans 16 amino acids. V gave up 5 bases and J gave up 1 base; unmatched junction bases: 5. The CDR3 nucleotides read TGTGCCAGCAGCCTAACAGGGGAATCCTATAATTCACCCCTCCACTTT. This encodes CASSLTGESYNSPLHF.